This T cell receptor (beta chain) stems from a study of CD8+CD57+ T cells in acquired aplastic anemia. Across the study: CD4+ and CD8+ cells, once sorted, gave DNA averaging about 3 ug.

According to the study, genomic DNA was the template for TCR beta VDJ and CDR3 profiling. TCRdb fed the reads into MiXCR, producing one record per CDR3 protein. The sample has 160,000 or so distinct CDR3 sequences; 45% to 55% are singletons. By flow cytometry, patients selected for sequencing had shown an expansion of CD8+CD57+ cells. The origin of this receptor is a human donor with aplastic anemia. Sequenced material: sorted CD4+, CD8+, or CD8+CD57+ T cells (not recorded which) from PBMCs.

CDR3 sequence reads: CASSKARRETQYF. CDR3 sequence (DNA): TGTGCCAGCAGCAAGGCAAGGCGGGAGACCCAGTACTTC. The chain employs TRBV11-1 and TRBJ2-5; no clear D. Between the trimmed V and J ends, which lost 5 bases and 5 bases, there was a span of 12 bases. The CDR3 runs 13 residues. Per the germline V gene, CDR1 is SGHAT and CDR2 is FQDESV (reference sequence).